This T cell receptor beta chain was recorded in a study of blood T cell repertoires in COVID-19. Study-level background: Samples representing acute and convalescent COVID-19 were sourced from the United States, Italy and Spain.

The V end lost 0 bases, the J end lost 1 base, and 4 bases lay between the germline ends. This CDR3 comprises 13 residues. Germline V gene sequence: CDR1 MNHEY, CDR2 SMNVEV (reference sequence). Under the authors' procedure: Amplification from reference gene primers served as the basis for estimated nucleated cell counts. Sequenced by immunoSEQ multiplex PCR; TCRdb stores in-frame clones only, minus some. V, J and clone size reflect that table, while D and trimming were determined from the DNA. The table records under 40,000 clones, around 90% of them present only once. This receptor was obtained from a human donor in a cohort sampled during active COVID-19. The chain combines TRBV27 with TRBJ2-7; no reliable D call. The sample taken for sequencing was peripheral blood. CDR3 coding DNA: TGTGCCAGCAGTTTATCCGAGTCCTACGAGCAGTACTTC. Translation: CASSLSESYEQYF.